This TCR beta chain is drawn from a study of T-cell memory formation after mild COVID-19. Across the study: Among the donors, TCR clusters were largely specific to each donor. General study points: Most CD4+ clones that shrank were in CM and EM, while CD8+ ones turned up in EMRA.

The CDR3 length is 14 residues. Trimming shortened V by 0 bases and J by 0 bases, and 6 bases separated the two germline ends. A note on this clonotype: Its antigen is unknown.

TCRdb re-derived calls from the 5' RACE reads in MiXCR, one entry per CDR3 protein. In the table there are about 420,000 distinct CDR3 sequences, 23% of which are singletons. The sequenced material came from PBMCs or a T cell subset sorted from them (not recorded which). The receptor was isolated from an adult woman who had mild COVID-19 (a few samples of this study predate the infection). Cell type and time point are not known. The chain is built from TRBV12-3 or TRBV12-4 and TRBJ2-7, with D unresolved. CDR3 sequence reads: CASSLADSSYEQYF. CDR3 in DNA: TGTGCCAGCAGTTTAGCCGATAGCTCCTACGAGCAGTACTTC.